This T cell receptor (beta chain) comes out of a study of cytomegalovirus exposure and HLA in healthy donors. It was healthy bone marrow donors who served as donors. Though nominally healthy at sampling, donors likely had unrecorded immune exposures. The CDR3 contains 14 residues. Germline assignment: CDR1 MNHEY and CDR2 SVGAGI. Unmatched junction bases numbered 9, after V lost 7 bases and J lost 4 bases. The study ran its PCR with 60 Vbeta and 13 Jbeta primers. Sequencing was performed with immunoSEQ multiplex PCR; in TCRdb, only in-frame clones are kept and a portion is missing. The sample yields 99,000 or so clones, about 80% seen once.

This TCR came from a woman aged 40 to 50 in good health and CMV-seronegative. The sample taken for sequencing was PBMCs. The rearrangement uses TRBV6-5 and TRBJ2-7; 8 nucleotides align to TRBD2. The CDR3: CASTKSGSPYEQYF. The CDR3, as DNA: TGTGCCAGCACCAAGAGCGGGAGCCCTTACGAGCAGTACTTC.